This TCR beta chain emerged from a study of shared clonotypes between healthy human individuals. Study-wide results and limits: Incomplete sequencing of sorted subsets was indicated by rarefaction despite large depth.

Clones were read by immunoSEQ multiplex PCR, and TCRdb kept only the in-frame ones, dropping some. This repertoire shows roughly 1 million clones, more than 75% found once; its top ten account for approximately 0.56%. A few counts support this clone. Its antigen is unidentified. This CDR3 is 13 amino acids long. V was pared by 6 bases and J by 5 bases, with 13 bases between. CDR1 is MNHNY and CDR2 is SVGAGI in the germline V gene (reference sequence). The chain carries TRBV6-6 and TRBJ1-1; no clear D. The sequence came from a man aged 18 to 29 in good health. Some clones in this sample may be carry-over from other donors' samples. Sequenced sample: memory CD4+ T cells from PBMCs. Subset meaning: CD45RA-negative fraction. CDR3 coding DNA: TGTGCCAGCAGACTCAACACGGGAACTGAAGCTTTCTTT. Translated: CASRLNTGTEAFF.